This TCR beta chain emerged from a study of blood T cell repertoires in COVID-19. Study summary: Spain, Italy and the United States supplied samples that represented acute and convalescent COVID-19. Sources were T cells, B-cell-depleted T cells, or PBMCs; the material itself was cDNA or gDNA.

Original processing notes: Estimation of nucleated cell counts relied on the amplification of reference gene primers. Some clones are missing from TCRdb's copy, which holds only in-frame ones; the method was immunoSEQ multiplex PCR. The D gene and trimming were derived from the DNA, and the V and J assignments and clone size from that table. The sample has around 160,000 clones, approximately 91% seen once. This clone was observed a single time. Trimming left V 2 bases short and J 4 bases short, with 12 bases between. CDR1 is SGHTA and CDR2 is FQGNSA in the germline V gene. The CDR3 covers 15 residues.

Sequencing was done on a sample of peripheral blood. J is TRBJ2-1 and V is TRBV7-2; D possibly corresponds to TRBD2 (6 bases). The receptor's source is a man between 18 and 35 years old with acute or convalescent COVID-19. CDR3 protein: CASSLWRGEYNEQFF. The CDR3 DNA is TGTGCCAGCAGCTTATGGCGGGGAGAGTACAATGAGCAGTTCTTC.